This section outlines one T cell receptor (beta chain) sequence together with its context. The CDR3 extends over 17 amino acids. After removal of 6 bases from V and 4 bases from J, the junction contained 9 bases not matched to a gene. Germline-derived CDR1 and CDR2 are LNHDA and SQIVND (reference sequence). This entry is derived from a study of T cell changes during pregnancy in multiple sclerosis. The data were produced by immunoSEQ multiplex PCR, yet TCRdb's version contains in-frame clones alone and is incomplete. The sample comprises about 54,000 clones, 75% to 95% of which are singletons, and approximately 1.2% rests with the top ten.

The receptor was isolated from a female donor in good health, enrolled as a control in a pregnancy study. V and J are TRBV19 and TRBJ2-2; 12 positions match TRBD2. The sample consisted of peripheral blood, taken after pregnancy. CDR3 DNA: TGTGCCAGTAGGTTGCTAGCGGGAGGGCCGGGCACCGGGGAGCTGTTTTTT. Its translation is CASRLLAGGPGTGELFF.